The 15 T cell receptor beta chains below all came from one sample that was sequenced in a study of shared clonotypes between healthy human individuals. Repertoires were generated with immunoSEQ multiplex PCR, while TCRdb's copy carries only in-frame clones and drops some. Counted here are about 1 million clones, 78% occurring once; the ten biggest clones make up roughly 0.56%. The specimen sequenced was memory CD4+ T cells from PBMCs. Noted subset: CD45RA-negative fraction. The receptors were gathered from a young man in good health. Some clones in this sample may be carry-over from other donors' samples.

This clone appeared a single time. The rearrangement uses TRBV2 and TRBJ2-7; perhaps TRBD2 as D (5 bases). The V gene's germline CDR1 is SNHLY and CDR2 FYNNEI. The CDR3 runs to 14 residues. V lost 10 bases, J lost 1 base, and 17 bases lay in between. CDR3 sequence (DNA): TGTGCCACCACCCCCCGGACTGGATCCTACGAGCAGTACTTC. Protein sequence: CATTPRTGSYEQYF.

As to this clone: The same CDR3 also results from other DNA sequences found in this sample. The rearrangement uses TRBV29-1 and TRBJ2-3; 10 bases map to TRBD2. CDR1 is SQVTM, CDR2 ANQGSEA, per germline. The V and J ends lost 4 bases and 3 bases, in that order; junction bases with no gene match: 4. The CDR3 is 14 amino acids. The CDR3 protein is CSVGASGRTDTQYF. In DNA, the CDR3 is TGCAGCGTTGGGGCTAGCGGGAGAACAGATACGCAGTATTTT.

This clone has only a few counts. The chain carries TRBV2 and TRBJ2-7, with D unresolved. CDR1 and CDR2 from the germline V gene are SNHLY and FYNNEI. Deletions cut 8 bases from V and 0 bases from J, with 11 bases between. The CDR3 totals 13 residues. The CDR3 coding sequence is TGTGCCAGCGTCACAGCCTACTCCTACGAGCAGTACTTC. Its translation: CASVTAYSYEQYF.

This sequence joins TRBV7-2 and TRBJ2-7, with a tentative D call TRBD1 (5 bases). The ends were cut back, 1 base at V and 2 bases at J, with 15 bases in the middle. In germline, CDR1 is SGHTA, CDR2 FQGNSA. CDR3 length: 16 amino acids. This CDR3 reads CASSLEGVVPTYEQYF. The CDR3 DNA is TGTGCCAGCAGCTTAGAAGGGGTAGTCCCCACCTACGAGCAGTACTTC.

The rearrangement joins TRBV9 to TRBJ2-7; D is unclear. Between the trimmed V and J ends, which lost 3 bases and 2 bases, there was a span of 15 bases. The germline CDR1 and CDR2 sequences are SGDLS and YYNGEE. CDR3 length equals 15 residues. For the CDR3, the DNA is TGTGCCAGCAGCGCCTTTCATACGGTTGCCTACGAGCAGTACTTC. The encoded protein is CASSAFHTVAYEQYF.

The V call is TRBV10-3, the J call TRBJ2-1; 15 bases agree with TRBD2. Trimming took 8 bases from V and 8 from J; bases not matched to a gene: 16. The V gene's germline CDR1 is ENHRY and CDR2 SYGVKD. The CDR3 contains 18 residues. CDR3 amino acids: CAIAGTRGLAGGGDEQFF. The DNA for the CDR3 is TGTGCCATCGCAGGGACTCGGGGACTAGCGGGAGGCGGCGATGAGCAGTTCTTC.

The J gene is TRBJ1-1, the V gene TRBV7-3; no reliable D call. Germline V gene sequence: CDR1 SGHTA, CDR2 FQGTGA. The CDR3 has 13 residues. Trimming took off 2 bases at V and 1 base at J, with 5 bases between the two ends. The CDR3 loop reads CASSLSENTEAFF. In DNA, the CDR3 is TGTGCCAGCAGCTTATCTGAGAACACTGAAGCTTTCTTT.

The chain joins TRBV5-4 to TRBJ1-1; D is perhaps TRBD1 (5 bases). V shed 0 bases and J shed 2 bases, with 8 bases lying between them. The CDR3 spans 14 residues. Germline assignment: CDR1 SGHNT and CDR2 YYREEE (reference sequence). The CDR3 here is CASSLGRENTEAFF. The CDR3 coding sequence is TGTGCCAGCAGCTTGGGCAGGGAAAACACTGAAGCTTTCTTT.

The chain carries TRBV5-1 and TRBJ1-2; weak D call: TRBD1 (5 bases). CDR1 is SGHRS and CDR2 is YFSETQ in the germline V gene. CDR3 length equals 14 residues. Deletions cut 1 base from V and 4 bases from J, with 11 bases between. CDR3 coding DNA: TGCGCCAGCAGCTTGACGGGGCAGGTCTATGGCTACACCTTC. Encoded protein: CASSLTGQVYGYTF.

This chain connects TRBV2 to TRBJ2-1; perhaps TRBD2 as D (6 bases). Germline lookup yields CDR1 SNHLY and CDR2 FYNNEI. This CDR3 contains 13 residues. V was pared by 7 bases and J by 7 bases, with 14 bases between. Here the CDR3 reads CASTSGYKNEQFF. In nucleotides, the CDR3 is TGTGCCAGCACAAGCGGGTATAAGAATGAGCAGTTCTTC.

V is TRBV6-1 and J is TRBJ1-1, with D possibly TRBD1 on 5 matching bases. The CDR3 is 15 residues long. The germline V and J ends were trimmed by 10 bases and 0 bases, with 18 bases remaining between them. Germline CDR1 reads MNHNS; CDR2 reads SASEGT. CDR3 loop: CANQVGQGMNTEAFF. The CDR3 DNA follows: TGTGCCAACCAGGTGGGCCAGGGAATGAACACTGAAGCTTTCTTT.

The chain combines TRBV11-2 with TRBJ1-2, with TRBD1 matching 7 bases. The V and J ends lost 2 bases and 7 bases, in that order; junction bases with no gene match: 10. The CDR3 consists of 15 residues. From germline, CDR1 is SGHAT and CDR2 FQNNGV. The CDR3 DNA follows: TGTGCCAGCAGCTTATACTCGACAGGGATGTCTGGCTACACCTTC. Amino acid sequence: CASSLYSTGMSGYTF.

This clone was detected only a few times. The chain carries TRBV5-1 and TRBJ1-1; D is undetermined. Germline V gene lookup returns CDR1 SGHRS and CDR2 YFSETQ. The ends were cut back, 3 bases at V and 7 bases at J, with 13 bases in the middle. The CDR3 spans 13 residues. For the CDR3, the DNA is TGCGCCAGCAGCTCGGGTGGACGGGTTGAAGCTTTCTTT. This codes for CASSSGGRVEAFF.

The rearrangement links TRBV10-2 to TRBJ2-5; 11 bases are a match to TRBD2. CDR1 WSHSY and CDR2 SAAADI come from the germline V gene. Losses at the gene ends were 10 bases for V and 2 bases for J; bases not matched to a gene: 15. This CDR3 has 17 amino acids. Here the CDR3 reads CATKKTSGIPWQETQYF. The CDR3 bases are TGCGCCACCAAGAAGACTAGCGGGATCCCGTGGCAAGAGACCCAGTACTTC.

This sequence joins TRBV27 and TRBJ2-7; perhaps TRBD1 as D (6 bases). V was pared by 6 bases and J by 3 bases, with 12 bases between. Germline V gives CDR1 MNHEY, CDR2 SMNVEV (reference sequence). The CDR3 consists of 13 residues. CDR3 loop: CASSKDRNYEQYF. The CDR3 DNA sequence: TGTGCCAGCAGCAAGGACAGAAACTACGAGCAGTACTTC.